Below are 16 T cell receptor beta chains sequenced from a single sample in a study of T cells in women clearing cervical HPV infection. Method: immunoSEQ multiplex PCR; TCRdb's copy keeps in-frame clones and lacks some. The sample holds tens of thousands of clones. The sample comprised blood buffy coat. The receptors derive from a woman aged 18 to 75 with a cervical HPV16 infection that either progressed to CIN3+ or cleared (not recorded which).

For this clone: The CDR3 end is not reached by the read, which stops 3 residues before it; the germline J gene fills it in. This chain connects TRBV5-4 to TRBJ1-2; unclear D gene. The germline V gene encodes CDR1 SGHNT and CDR2 YYREEE (reference sequence). CDR3 length: 13 amino acids. V was clipped by 6 bases and J by 7 bases, with 16 bases between them. The sequenced part of the CDR3 DNA is TGTGCCAGCACCCCTAGAGCAGCAAGTGGC. The encoded protein is CASTPRAASG. The whole CDR3 is CASTPRAASGYTF.

In the case of this clone: The read ends 3 residues before the CDR3 terminus; that terminus is restored from the germline J gene. The rearrangement joins TRBV5-1 to TRBJ1-5, with 9 bases aligning to TRBD1. Germline CDR1 is SGHRS and CDR2 is YFSETQ. Germline trimming cut 4 bases from V and 1 base from J; bases unmatched to any gene: 3. The CDR3 contains 15 residues. The CDR3 bases that were read are TGCGCCAGCAGCAGGGGGACAGGGAGCAATCAGCCC. Translated: CASSRGTGSNQP. The entire CDR3 protein is CASSRGTGSNQPQHF.

In regard to this clone: The DNA is omitted, as the CDR3 cannot be located on it reliably, and the CDR3 follows TCRdb's listing. The CDR3 protein is CASRQYFGGELFF. The chain combines TRBV4-1 with TRBJ2-2; the table's D call, TRBD1, was not checked against the DNA. The CDR3 adds up to 13 amino acids, both ends counted. The germline CDR1 and CDR2 sequences are MGHRA and YSYEKL.

Worth noting for this clone: The read finishes 3 residues shy of the CDR3 end, and the germline J gene is used to complete it. The V and J genes are TRBV19 and TRBJ2-7; TRBD1 agrees at 8 bases. The V gene's germline CDR1 is LNHDA and CDR2 SQIVND (reference sequence). V lost 4 bases, J lost 0 bases, and 5 bases stayed unmatched. This CDR3 is built from 15 residues. The CDR3 is CASSSRTGHSYEQYF. Partial CDR3 DNA: TGTGCCAGTAGTAGTCGGACAGGGCACTCCTACGAG.

Of note for this clone: The read is 3 residues too short to cover the CDR3 end, so that end is filled in from the germline J gene. The rearrangement links TRBV19 to TRBJ1-3; TRBD1 might be the D (5 bases). CDR3 length equals 13 residues. The V and J ends lost 7 bases and 8 bases respectively, with 15 bases between them. Germline lookup yields CDR1 LNHDA and CDR2 SQIVND (reference sequence). The CDR3 spells CASKKGREDTIYF. Partial CDR3 DNA: TGTGCCAGTAAGAAGGGGCGTGAGGACACC.

CDR3 in amino acids: CARRQALNQPQHF. CDR3 bases read: TGTGCCAGGAGACAGGCGTTAAATCAGCCC. The chain recombines TRBV19 with TRBJ1-5; D possibly corresponds to TRBD1 (6 bases). The read terminates 3 residues ahead of where the CDR3 ends, so the germline J gene completes it. Trimming removed 9 bases at V and 4 bases at J, with 13 bases between. Germline V gene data show CDR1 as LNHDA and CDR2 as SQIVND (reference sequence). The CDR3 runs to 13 residues.

Remarks on this clone: The read comes to an end 3 residues before the CDR3 does, leaving the germline J gene to fill in the end. The chain has TRBV9 and TRBJ1-6; D gene uncertain. Per the germline V gene, CDR1 is SGDLS and CDR2 is YYNGEE. Trimming took off 0 bases at V and 6 bases at J, with 16 bases between the two ends. CDR3 size: 17 residues. CDR3 region: CASSVEAGEASNSPLHF. The sequenced CDR3 bases are TGTGCCAGCAGCGTAGAAGCCGGGGAAGCCAGTAATTCACCC. The complete variable domain, with remaining parts taken from reference TRBV9 and TRBJ1-6, reads DSGVTQTPKHLITATGQRVTLRCSPRSGDLSVYWYQQSLDQGLQFLIQYYNGEERAKGNILERFSAQQFPDLHSELNLSSLELGDSALYFCASSVEAGEASNSPLHFGNGTRLTVT.

Remarks on this clone: The read comes to an end 3 residues before the CDR3 does, leaving the germline J gene to fill in the end. The rearrangement joins TRBV30 to TRBJ1-2, with TRBD1 matching 7 bases. This CDR3 is built from 12 residues. Per germline, CDR1 GTSNPN and CDR2 SVGIG (reference sequence). The CDR3 is CAWTKDRILYTF. The sequenced CDR3 bases are TGTGCCTGGACTAAGGACAGGATCCTA.

Regarding this clone: The read is 3 residues too short to cover the CDR3 end, so that end is filled in from the germline J gene. V and J are TRBV7-9 and TRBJ2-7, with TRBD2 identical over 10 bases. CDR1 is SEHNR, CDR2 FQNEAQ, per germline (reference sequence). The CDR3 has 15 amino acids. With V trimmed by 4 bases and J by 3 bases, 6 bases remained unmatched. CDR3 loop: CASSWGTSGVYEQYF. Incomplete CDR3 DNA: TGTGCCAGCAGCTGGGGTACTAGCGGGGTCTACGAG.

A word on this clone: Read coverage stops 3 residues before the CDR3 terminus; the germline J gene supplies the remainder. The genes are TRBV7-2 and TRBJ1-1; D ambiguous. This CDR3 is 11 amino acids long. CDR1 is SGHTA, CDR2 FQGNSA, per germline. CDR3 DNA (partial): TGTGCCAGCAGCTTAGGACTCGGA. Translation: CASSLGLG. The full CDR3 is CASSLGLGAFF.

For this clone: The read halts 3 residues ahead of the CDR3 end, with the missing end drawn from the germline J gene. The V call is TRBV20-1, the J call TRBJ2-1, with D unclear. Per the germline V gene, CDR1 is DFQATT and CDR2 is SNEGSKA (reference sequence). Trimming cost V 3 bases and J 1 base, with 10 bases left between them. This CDR3 spans 14 amino acids. The DNA read from the CDR3 is TGCAGTGCTAGCGCAGGAAGGTCCTACAATGAG. Its translation is CSASAGRSYNE. The CDR3 in full is CSASAGRSYNEQFF.

A word on this clone: The read comes to an end 3 residues before the CDR3 does, leaving the germline J gene to fill in the end. J is TRBJ1-2 and V is TRBV5-1; no definite D call. Trimming removed 0 bases from V and 5 bases from J, with 8 bases in between. CDR3 length: 13 amino acids. The germline CDR1 and CDR2 sequences are SGHRS and YFSETQ. Incomplete CDR3 DNA: TGCGCCAGCAGCTTGGAGGGCGAGTATGGC. Translated: CASSLEGEYG. The entire CDR3 sequence reads CASSLEGEYGYTF.

With regard to this clone: The read terminates 3 residues ahead of where the CDR3 ends, so the germline J gene completes it. J is TRBJ2-1 and V is TRBV20-1; D is unresolved. V lost 4 bases and J lost 6, with 13 bases in between. CDR1 and CDR2 from the germline V gene are DFQATT and SNEGSKA (reference sequence). This CDR3 contains 13 residues. The part of the CDR3 DNA that was read is TGCAGTGCTACCCTCGGAGCGATCAATGAG. Its protein is CSATLGAINE. The whole CDR3 sequence is CSATLGAINEQFF.

Details on this clone: The read finishes 3 residues shy of the CDR3 end, and the germline J gene is used to complete it. This chain links TRBV5-4 with TRBJ2-3, with TRBD1 matching over 7 bases. This CDR3 comprises 14 residues. V lost 3 bases, J lost 2 bases, and 3 bases stayed unmatched. Germline CDR1 reads SGHNT; CDR2 reads YYREEE (reference sequence). The part of the CDR3 DNA that was read is TGTGCCAGCAGCTCGGGACAGCCCACAGATACG. The encoded protein is CASSSGQPTDT. From start to end, the CDR3 is CASSSGQPTDTQYF.

Turning to this clone: Sequencing ends 3 residues short of the CDR3 end; the germline J gene provides the rest. The chain uses TRBV28 and TRBJ2-7; TRBD1 matches 7 bases. This CDR3 region has 13 residues. Trimming took 3 bases from V and 4 from J; bases not matched to a gene: 3. Germline values: CDR1 MDHEN, CDR2 SYDVKM. The sequenced part of the CDR3 DNA is TGTGCCAGCAGTTTGGTCAGGGGGTACGAG. Residues: CASSLVRGYE. The full CDR3 is CASSLVRGYEQYF.

On this clone: Read sequence stops 3 residues before the CDR3 end, and the germline J gene provides the missing end. The chain carries TRBV5-4 and TRBJ2-5, with a tentative D call TRBD2 (6 bases). Per the germline V gene, CDR1 is SGHNT and CDR2 is YYREEE (reference sequence). V lost 4 bases to trimming and J lost 5 bases, with 18 bases between them. This CDR3 region has 15 residues. The CDR3 sequence: CASSHRLGGVETQYF. CDR3 DNA (partial): TGTGCCAGCAGCCATAGACTGGGGGGAGTGGAGACC.